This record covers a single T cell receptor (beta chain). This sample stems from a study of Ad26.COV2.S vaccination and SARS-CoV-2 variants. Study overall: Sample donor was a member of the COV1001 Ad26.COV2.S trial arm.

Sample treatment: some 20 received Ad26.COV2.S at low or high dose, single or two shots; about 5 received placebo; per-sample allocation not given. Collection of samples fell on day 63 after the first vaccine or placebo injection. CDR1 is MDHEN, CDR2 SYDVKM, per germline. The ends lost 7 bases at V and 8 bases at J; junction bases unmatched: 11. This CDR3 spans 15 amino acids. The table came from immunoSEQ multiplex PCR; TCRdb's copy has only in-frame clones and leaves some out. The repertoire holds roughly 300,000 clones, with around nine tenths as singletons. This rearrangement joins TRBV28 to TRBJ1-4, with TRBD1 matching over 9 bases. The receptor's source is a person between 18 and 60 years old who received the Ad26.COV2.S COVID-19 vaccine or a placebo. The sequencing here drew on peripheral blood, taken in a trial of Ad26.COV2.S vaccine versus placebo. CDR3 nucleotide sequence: TGTGCCAGCACCACCAGACAGGGGGGAGGGGAAAAACTGTTTTTT. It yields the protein CASTTRQGGGEKLFF.